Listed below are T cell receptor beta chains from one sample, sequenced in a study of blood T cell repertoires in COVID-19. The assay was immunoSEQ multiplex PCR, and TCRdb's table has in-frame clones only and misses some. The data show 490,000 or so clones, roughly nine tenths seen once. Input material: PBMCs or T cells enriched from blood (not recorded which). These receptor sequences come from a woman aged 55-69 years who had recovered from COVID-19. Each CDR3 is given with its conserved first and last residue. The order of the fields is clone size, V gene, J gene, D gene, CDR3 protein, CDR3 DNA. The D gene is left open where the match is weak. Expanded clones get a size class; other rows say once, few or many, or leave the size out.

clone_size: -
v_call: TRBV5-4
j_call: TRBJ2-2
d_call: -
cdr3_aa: CASSLVGTNTGELFF
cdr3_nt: TGTGCCAGCAGCTTGGTCGGGACTAACACCGGGGAGCTGTTTTTT

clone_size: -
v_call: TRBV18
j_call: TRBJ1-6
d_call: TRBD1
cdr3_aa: CASSPGQDDNSPLHF
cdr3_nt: TGTGCCAGCTCGCCCGGACAGGACGATAATTCACCCCTCCACTTT

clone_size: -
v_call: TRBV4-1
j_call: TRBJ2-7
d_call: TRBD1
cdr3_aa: CASSPGQGLQQYF
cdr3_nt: TGCGCCAGCAGCCCCGGACAGGGGCTTCAGCAGTACTTC

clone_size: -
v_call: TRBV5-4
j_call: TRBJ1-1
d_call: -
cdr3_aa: CASSLGLEAFF
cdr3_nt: TGTGCCAGCAGCTTGGGACTTGAAGCTTTCTTT

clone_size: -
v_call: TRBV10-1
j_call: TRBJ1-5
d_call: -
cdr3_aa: CLVRNCDQPQHF
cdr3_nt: TGCCTTGTGAGGAATTGCGATCAGCCCCAGCATTTT

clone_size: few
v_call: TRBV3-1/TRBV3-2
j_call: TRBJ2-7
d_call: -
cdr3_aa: CASSQDNEQYF
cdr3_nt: TGTGCCAGCAGCCAAGATAACGAGCAGTACTTC

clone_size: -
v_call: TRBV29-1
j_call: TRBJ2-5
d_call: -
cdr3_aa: CSARGRGILAETQYF
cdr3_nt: TGCAGCGCCCGGGGCAGGGGTATCCTGGCAGAGACCCAGTACTTC

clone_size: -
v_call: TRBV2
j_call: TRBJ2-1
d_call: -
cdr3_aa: CASSGDNEQFF
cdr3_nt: TGTGCCAGCTCGGGGGACAATGAGCAGTTCTTC

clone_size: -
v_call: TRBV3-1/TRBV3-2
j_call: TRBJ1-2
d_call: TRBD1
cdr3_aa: CASSQQGAGGYTF
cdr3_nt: TGTGCCAGCAGCCAACAGGGGGCAGGTGGCTACACCTTC

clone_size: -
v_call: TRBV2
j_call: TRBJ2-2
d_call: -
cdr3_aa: CASKNTGELFF
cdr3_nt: TGTGCCAGTAAGAACACCGGGGAGCTGTTTTTT

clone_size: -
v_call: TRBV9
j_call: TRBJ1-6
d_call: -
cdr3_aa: CASSVEYGNSPLHF
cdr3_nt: TGTGCCAGCAGCGTAGAGTACGGGAATTCACCCCTCCACTTT

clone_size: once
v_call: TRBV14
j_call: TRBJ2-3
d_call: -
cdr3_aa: CASSRAGTDTQYF
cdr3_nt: TGTGCCAGCAGCCGGGCCGGCACAGATACGCAGTATTTT

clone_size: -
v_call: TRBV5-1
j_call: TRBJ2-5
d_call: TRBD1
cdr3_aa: CASSRWDRGQETQYF
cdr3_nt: TGCGCCAGCAGCCGCTGGGACAGGGGGCAAGAGACCCAGTACTTC

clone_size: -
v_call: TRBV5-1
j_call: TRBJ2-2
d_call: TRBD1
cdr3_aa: CASSLAAGGNTGELFF
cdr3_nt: TGCGCCAGCAGCTTGGCGGCAGGGGGCAACACCGGGGAGCTGTTTTTT

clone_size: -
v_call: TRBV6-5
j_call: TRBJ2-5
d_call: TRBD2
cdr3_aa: CASTSGVGETQYF
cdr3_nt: TGTGCCAGCACTAGCGGGGTGGGAGAGACCCAGTACTTC

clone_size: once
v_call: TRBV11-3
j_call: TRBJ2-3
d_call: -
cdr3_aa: CASSLDISSSTQYF
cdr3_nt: TGTGCCAGCAGCTTAGATATTAGTTCTAGTACGCAGTATTTT

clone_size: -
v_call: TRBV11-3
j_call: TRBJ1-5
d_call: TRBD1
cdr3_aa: CASSLVPGGGQPQHF
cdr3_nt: TGTGCCAGCAGCTTAGTCCCAGGGGGTGGGCAGCCCCAGCATTTT

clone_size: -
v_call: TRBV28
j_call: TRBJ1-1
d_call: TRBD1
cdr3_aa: CASSPFRTGNTEAFF
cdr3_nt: TGTGCCAGCAGTCCCTTCCGGACAGGAAACACTGAAGCTTTCTTT

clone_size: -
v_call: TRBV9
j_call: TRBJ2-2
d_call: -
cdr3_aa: CASSQRGFGTGELFF
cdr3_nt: TGTGCCAGCAGCCAACGGGGGTTTGGCACCGGGGAGCTGTTTTTT

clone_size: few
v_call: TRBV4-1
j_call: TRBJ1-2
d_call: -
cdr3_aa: CASSQGAAAPYGYTF
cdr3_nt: TGCGCCAGCAGCCAAGGGGCTGCCGCCCCCTATGGCTACACCTTC

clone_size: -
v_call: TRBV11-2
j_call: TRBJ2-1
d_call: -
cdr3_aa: CASSPAGNEQFF
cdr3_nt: TGTGCCAGCAGCCCTGCGGGGAATGAGCAGTTCTTC

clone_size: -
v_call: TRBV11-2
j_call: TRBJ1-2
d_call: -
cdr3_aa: CASSLDGVAGYTF
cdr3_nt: TGTGCCAGCAGCTTAGATGGTGTAGCGGGCTACACCTTC

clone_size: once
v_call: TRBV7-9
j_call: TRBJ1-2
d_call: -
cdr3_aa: CASSLGTDPYGYTF
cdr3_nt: TGTGCCAGCAGCTTAGGGACAGACCCCTATGGCTACACCTTC

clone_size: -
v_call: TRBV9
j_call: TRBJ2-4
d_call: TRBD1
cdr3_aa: CASSVGQGNIQYF
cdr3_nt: TGTGCCAGCAGCGTCGGACAGGGAAACATTCAGTACTTC

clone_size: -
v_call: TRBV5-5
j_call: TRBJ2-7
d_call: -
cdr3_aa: CASSQGGRGNDEQYF
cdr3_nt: TGTGCCAGCAGCCAGGGGGGCAGGGGGAACGACGAGCAGTACTTC